This TCR beta chain was obtained from a study of blood T cell repertoires in COVID-19. Study details: The origin of the acute and convalescent COVID-19 samples was the United States, Italy and Spain. Sources were T cells, B-cell-depleted T cells, or PBMCs; the material itself was cDNA or gDNA.

Germline trimming cut 6 bases from V and 5 bases from J; bases unmatched to any gene: 6. The CDR3 is 14 residues long. Germline-derived CDR1 and CDR2 are SNHLY and FYNNEI. In the original analysis: Reference gene primer amplification in the assay estimated nucleated cell counts. The protocol was immunoSEQ multiplex PCR, while the TCRdb copy is restricted to in-frame clones and leaves out a portion. That table gives V, J and clone size, and the DNA gave D and trimming. The sample has 300,000 to 350,000 clones, around 90% seen once. What was sequenced was peripheral blood. The V gene is TRBV2, the J gene TRBJ1-4, with 7 bases aligning to TRBD1. The receptor was isolated from a young man with active or convalescent COVID-19. The CDR3 DNA sequence: TGTGCCAGCAGGGTGGACAGGTCCAATGAAAAACTGTTTTTT. Residues: CASRVDRSNEKLFF.